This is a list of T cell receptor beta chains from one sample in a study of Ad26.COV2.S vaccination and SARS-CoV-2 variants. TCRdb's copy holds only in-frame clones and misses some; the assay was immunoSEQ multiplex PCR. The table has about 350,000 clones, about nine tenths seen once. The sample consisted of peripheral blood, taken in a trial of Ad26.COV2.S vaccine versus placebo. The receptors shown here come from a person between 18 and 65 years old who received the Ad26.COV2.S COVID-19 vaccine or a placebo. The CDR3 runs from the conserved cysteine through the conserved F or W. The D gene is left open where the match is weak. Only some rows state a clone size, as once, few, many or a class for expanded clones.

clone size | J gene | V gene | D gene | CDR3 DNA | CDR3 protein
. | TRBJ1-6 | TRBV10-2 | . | TGCGCCAGCAGTGAAGGGACAAGCTCCTATAATTCACCCCTCCACTTT | CASSEGTSSYNSPLHF
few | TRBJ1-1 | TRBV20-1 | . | TGCAGTGCTAGCGCGGGGGAAGCTTTCTTT | CSASAGEAFF
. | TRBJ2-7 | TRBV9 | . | TGTGCCAGCACTAGAAACAGGGAGCTCTACGAGCAGTACTTC | CASTRNRELYEQYF
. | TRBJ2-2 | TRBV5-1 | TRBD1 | TGCGCCAGCAGCTGGGACGTAGGGACAGGGAGGACCGGGGAGCTGTTTTTT | CASSWDVGTGRTGELFF
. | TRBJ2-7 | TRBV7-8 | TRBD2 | TGTGCCAGCAGGGATTTCGGGACTAGCGGAAAAATCTTCTCCTACGAGCAGTACTTC | CASRDFGTSGKIFSYEQYF
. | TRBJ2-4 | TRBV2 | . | TGTGCCAGCAGTGGAGGGCCCAGCATTCAGTACTTC | CASSGGPSIQYF
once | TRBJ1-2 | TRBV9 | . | TGTGCCAGCAGCGTAGTCCCCGGGAACTATGGCTACACCTTC | CASSVVPGNYGYTF
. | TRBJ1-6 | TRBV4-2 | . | TGTGCCAGCAGCCCGAACCGGGTCTCTCTCATCAATTCACCCCTCCACTTT | CASSPNRVSLINSPLHF
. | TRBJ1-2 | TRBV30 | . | TGTGCCTGGAGTGTAGTGGACAGCCTTGGCTTGACCTTC | CAWSVVDSLGLTF
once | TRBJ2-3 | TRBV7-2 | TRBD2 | TGTGCCAGCAGCTTACGCTCGGGGGGGCAGGGAGATACGCAGTATTTT | CASSLRSGGQGDTQYF
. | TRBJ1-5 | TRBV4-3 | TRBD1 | TGCGCCAGCAGCCAAGAAATGTACCCTATACAGGGGAGAGATCAGCCCCAGCATTTT | CASSQEMYPIQGRDQPQHF
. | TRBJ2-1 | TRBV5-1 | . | TGCGCCAGCAGCTCGCCACCCTCCACAGCTCCCTACAATGAGCAGTTCTTC | CASSSPPSTAPYNEQFF
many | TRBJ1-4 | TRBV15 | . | TGTGCCACCAGTGGCGGGGGGTTCGGTGGGAATGAAAAACTGTTTTTT | CATSGGGFGGNEKLFF
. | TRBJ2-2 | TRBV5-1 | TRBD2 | TGCGCCAGCAGCTTTAACGGACTAGCGAAAACCGGGGAGCTGTTTTTT | CASSFNGLAKTGELFF
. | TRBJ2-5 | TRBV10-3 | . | TGTGCCATCAGTGAAGGGGGGAGCCAAGAGACCCAGTACTTC | CAISEGGSQETQYF
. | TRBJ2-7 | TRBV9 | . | TGTGCCAGCAGCGTAGAACAGGGTGGGCTCTACGAGCAGTACTTC | CASSVEQGGLYEQYF
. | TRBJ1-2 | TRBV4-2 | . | TGTGCCAGCAGCCAAGATCAGGTCGGCTCGGTTATGGTTTTTGGCTACACCTTC | CASSQDQVGSVMVFGYTF
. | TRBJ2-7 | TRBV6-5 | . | TGTGCCAGCAGTTACTCTCCAGATGGGGGAACCTACGAGCAGTACTTC | CASSYSPDGGTYEQYF
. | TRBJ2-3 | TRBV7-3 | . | TGTGCCAGCAGCTTATCCGGGGTCACAGATACGCAGTATTTT | CASSLSGVTDTQYF
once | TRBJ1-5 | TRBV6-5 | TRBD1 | TGTGCCAGCAGACAAGGGACAGTTAGCAATCAGCCCCAGCATTTT | CASRQGTVSNQPQHF
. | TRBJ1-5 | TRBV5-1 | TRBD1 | TGCGCCAGCAGCTTGGGACAGGGGAAGCATCAGCCCCAGCATTTT | CASSLGQGKHQPQHF
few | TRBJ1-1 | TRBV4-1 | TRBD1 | TGCGCCAGCAGCTTCGGGACAGGGAACACTGAAGCTTTCTTT | CASSFGTGNTEAFF
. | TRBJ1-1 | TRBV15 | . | TGTGCCACCAGCAACACCCCAGGGACGAACACTGAAGCTTTCTTT | CATSNTPGTNTEAFF
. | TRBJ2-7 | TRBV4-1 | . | TGCGCCAGCAGCCAAAAGACGGAGGTGCCCTCCTACGAGCAGTACTTC | CASSQKTEVPSYEQYF
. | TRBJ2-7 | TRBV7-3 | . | TGTGCCAGCAGCCCCCGCGCGGCCTCCTACGAGCAGTACTTC | CASSPRAASYEQYF
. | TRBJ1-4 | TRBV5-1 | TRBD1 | TGCGCCAGCAGCAAAAGACAGGGAACTAATGAAAAACTGTTTTTT | CASSKRQGTNEKLFF
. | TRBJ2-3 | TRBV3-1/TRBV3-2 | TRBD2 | TGTGCCAGCAGCCAAGTTCCAGCGGGGGGTTCAGATACGCAGTATTTT | CASSQVPAGGSDTQYF
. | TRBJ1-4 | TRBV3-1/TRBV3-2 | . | TGTGCCAGCAGCCAGTCGAGATTAGAAAAACTGTTTTTT | CASSQSRLEKLFF
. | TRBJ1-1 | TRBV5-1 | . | TGCGCCAGCAGCTTTACCGGGGGCACTGAAGCTTTCTTT | CASSFTGGTEAFF
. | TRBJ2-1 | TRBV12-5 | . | TGTGCTAGTGGTTTGGTACTAGGAGGGGGGGGATTAGGGAATGAGCAGTTCTTC | CASGLVLGGGGLGNEQFF
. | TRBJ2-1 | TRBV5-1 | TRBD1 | TGCGCCAGCAGCTTGGCGGGACAGAGCTCCTACAATGAGCAGTTCTTC | CASSLAGQSSYNEQFF
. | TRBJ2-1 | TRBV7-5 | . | TGTGCCAGAAGCTTAACTTCTGCGGGGGCAAGCAATGAGCAGTTCTTC | CARSLTSAGASNEQFF
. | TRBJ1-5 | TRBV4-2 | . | TGTGCCAGCAGCCAAGAAGCAGGAGGCGTGGGGCAGCCCCAGCATTTT | CASSQEAGGVGQPQHF
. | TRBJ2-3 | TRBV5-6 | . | TGTGCCAGCAGCCTTCTCACAGATACGCAGTATTTT | CASSLLTDTQYF
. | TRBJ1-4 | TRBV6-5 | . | TGTGCCAGCACCAGAACGGGGCCGGGTGAAAAACTGTTTTTT | CASTRTGPGEKLFF
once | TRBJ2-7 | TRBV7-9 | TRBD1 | TGTGCCAGCAGCCAACAGGGGGGAGGTGTCTACGAGCAGTACTTC | CASSQQGGGVYEQYF
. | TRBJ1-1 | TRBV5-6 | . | TGTGCCAGCAGCCCAGGGACTCTAAACACTGAAGCTTTCTTT | CASSPGTLNTEAFF
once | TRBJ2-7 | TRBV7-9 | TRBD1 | TGTGCCAGCAGCCCCACCGGGACAGGGGGAGACGAGCAGTACTTC | CASSPTGTGGDEQYF
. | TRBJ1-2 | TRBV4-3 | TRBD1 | TGCGCCAGCAGCCAATATATTACGGCCCGACAGGGCGGCTACACCTTC | CASSQYITARQGGYTF
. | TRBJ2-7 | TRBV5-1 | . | TGCGCCAGCAGCTTGGAACCGGGGTTCTACGAGCAGTACTTC | CASSLEPGFYEQYF
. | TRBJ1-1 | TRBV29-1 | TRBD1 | TGCAGCGTGAGGACAGGGACCACTGAAGCTTTCTTT | CSVRTGTTEAFF
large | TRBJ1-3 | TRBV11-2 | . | TGTGCCAGCAGCTTAGGACAAGACACCATATATTTT | CASSLGQDTIYF
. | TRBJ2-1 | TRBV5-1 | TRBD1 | TGCGCCAGCAGCTTGGGACAGGGGGCCAATGAGCAGTTCTTC | CASSLGQGANEQFF
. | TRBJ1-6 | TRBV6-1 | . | TGTGCCAGCAGTGAAGCGGCGTTGGCGGCTTCACCCCTCCACTTT | CASSEAALAASPLHF
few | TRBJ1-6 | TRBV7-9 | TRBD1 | TGTGCCAGCAGATATAAGGACAGGGAAAATTCACCCCTCCACTTT | CASRYKDRENSPLHF